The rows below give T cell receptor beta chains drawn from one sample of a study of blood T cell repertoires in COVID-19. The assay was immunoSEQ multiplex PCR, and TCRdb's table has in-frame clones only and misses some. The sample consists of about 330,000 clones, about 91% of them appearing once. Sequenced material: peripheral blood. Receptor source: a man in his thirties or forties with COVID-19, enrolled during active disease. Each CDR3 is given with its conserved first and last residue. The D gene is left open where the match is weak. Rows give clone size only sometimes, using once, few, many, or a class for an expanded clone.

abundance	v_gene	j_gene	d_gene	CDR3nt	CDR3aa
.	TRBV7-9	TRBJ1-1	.	TGTGCCAGCAGCTTGACCCAGGGCACTGAAGCTTTCTTT	CASSLTQGTEAFF
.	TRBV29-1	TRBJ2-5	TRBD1	TGCAGCGTTACCGGGACAGGCGGCCTTATGGACTTC	CSVTGTGGLMDF
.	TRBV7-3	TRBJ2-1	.	TGTGCCAGCAGCTCACCTTCGAGGGATGAGCAGTTCTTC	CASSSPSRDEQFF
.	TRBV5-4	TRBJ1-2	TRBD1	TGTGCCAGCAGCTCCGGACAGGGGAAGATTAACTATGGCTACACCTTC	CASSSGQGKINYGYTF
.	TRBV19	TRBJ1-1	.	TGTGCCAGTAGTAACCGGGACACTGAAGCTTTCTTT	CASSNRDTEAFF
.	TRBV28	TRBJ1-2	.	TGTGCCAGCAGTTCCCCTGTACCCGGTGACTACACCTTC	CASSSPVPGDYTF
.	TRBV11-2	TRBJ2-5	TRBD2	TGTGCCAGCAGCTTAGGGGCGGGAGGAAGGGAGACCCAGTACTTC	CASSLGAGGRETQYF
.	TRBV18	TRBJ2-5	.	TGTGCCAGCTCACCTGGAACAGGGAGAGAGACCCAGTACTTC	CASSPGTGRETQYF
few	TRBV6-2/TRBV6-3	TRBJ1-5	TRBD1	TGTGCCAGCAGTTACGGGACAGGGAACCAGCCCCAGCATTTT	CASSYGTGNQPQHF
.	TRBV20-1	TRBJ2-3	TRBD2	TGCAGTGCTAGTAGGGGTGGGAGGGAAACAGATACGCAGTATTTT	CSASRGGRETDTQYF
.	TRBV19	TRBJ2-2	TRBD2	TGTGCCAGTAGTTTGGTAGCGGGAGATTTCGGGGAGCTGTTTTTT	CASSLVAGDFGELFF
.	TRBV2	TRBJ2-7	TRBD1	TGTGCCAGCAGTACAGAACGCATTCGGACAGGGGGTTACGAGCAGTACTTC	CASSTERIRTGGYEQYF
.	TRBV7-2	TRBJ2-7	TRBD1	TGTGCCAGCAGCCGGGGACAGGGTCTCGGCGAGCAGTACTTC	CASSRGQGLGEQYF
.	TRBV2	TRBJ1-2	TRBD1	TGTGCCAGCAGTAACAGGGGGCAGAAAGGCTACACCTTC	CASSNRGQKGYTF
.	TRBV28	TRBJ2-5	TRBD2	TGTGCCAGCAGTTTGGGCGGGAGGATAGAGACCCAGTACTTC	CASSLGGRIETQYF
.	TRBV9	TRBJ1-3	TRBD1	TGTGCCAGCAGCGTAGAGACAGGGGGCTTCGGAAACACCATATATTTT	CASSVETGGFGNTIYF
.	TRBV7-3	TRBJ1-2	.	TGTGCCAGCAGCCCCACGGCCGGGAACCTCCCCTATGGCTACACCTTC	CASSPTAGNLPYGYTF
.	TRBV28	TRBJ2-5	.	TGTGCCAGCAGTTTCCCTCGAGGGGGTGTCCAAGAGACCCAGTACTTC	CASSFPRGGVQETQYF
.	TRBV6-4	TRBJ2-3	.	TGTGCCAGCAGTGACTCTTTTCGTAGGGAGACAGATACGCAGTATTTT	CASSDSFRRETDTQYF
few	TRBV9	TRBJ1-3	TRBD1	TGTGCCAGCAGCGTTCGGACAGGGGCTGGAAACACCATATATTTT	CASSVRTGAGNTIYF
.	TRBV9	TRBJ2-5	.	TGTGCCAGCAGCGACAGCGGGCCAGAGACCCAGTACTTC	CASSDSGPETQYF
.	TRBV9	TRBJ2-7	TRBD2	TGTGCCAGCAGCGTAGATGTGCGGGAGGATAACGAGCAGTACTTC	CASSVDVREDNEQYF
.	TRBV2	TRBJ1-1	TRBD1	TGTGCCAGCAGTATACAGGGGACAATTGAAGCTTTCTTT	CASSIQGTIEAFF
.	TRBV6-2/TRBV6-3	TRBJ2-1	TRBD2	TGTGCCAGCAGTTACTCCCTCGAGCGGGAACAGTTCTTC	CASSYSLEREQFF
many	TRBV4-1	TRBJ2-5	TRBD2	TGCGCCAGCAGCCGGAATCCTAGCGGGGGGGCCGGGGAGACCCAGTACTTC	CASSRNPSGGAGETQYF
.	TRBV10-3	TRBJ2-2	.	TGTGCTATCAAAGAGAACAGGGAGACCGGGGAGCTGTTTTTT	CAIKENRETGELFF
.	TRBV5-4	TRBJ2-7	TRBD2	TGTGCCAGCAGCTTCCGAGATAGACTAGCGGGAGTCTTTAAATACGAGCAGTACTTC	CASSFRDRLAGVFKYEQYF
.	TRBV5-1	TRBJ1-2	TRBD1	TGCGCCAGCAGCATGACAGGGGACTCGTATGGCTACACCTTC	CASSMTGDSYGYTF
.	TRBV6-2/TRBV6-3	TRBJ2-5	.	TGTGCCAGCAGTTACGGCGCCCATTGGACAGAGTACCAAGAGACCCAGTACTTC	CASSYGAHWTEYQETQYF
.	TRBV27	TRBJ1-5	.	TGTGCCAGCAGTGACATCACTGCAGGAAATCAGCCCCAGCATTTT	CASSDITAGNQPQHF
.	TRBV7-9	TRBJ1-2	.	TGTGCCAGCAGCTTTAGTTTGTTGGTAACAGGCGGCTATGGCTACACCTTC	CASSFSLLVTGGYGYTF
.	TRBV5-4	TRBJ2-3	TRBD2	TGTGCCAGCAGCTTGGACCTAGCGGGGAAGGTGCAGTATTTT	CASSLDLAGKVQYF
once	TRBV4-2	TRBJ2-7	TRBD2	TGTGCCAGCAGCCAAGATTGGGAGGGCGCTTTAGGCGAGCAGTACTTC	CASSQDWEGALGEQYF
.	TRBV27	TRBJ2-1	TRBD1	TGTGCCAGCAGTACGGGACAGGGGGCTCATGAGCAGTTCTTC	CASSTGQGAHEQFF
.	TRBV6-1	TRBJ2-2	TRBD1	TGTGCCAGCAGTGAAGCCCAGACAGGGGGCTTTCTGGACGGGGAGCTGTTTTTT	CASSEAQTGGFLDGELFF
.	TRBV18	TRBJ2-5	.	TGTGCCAGCTCAAGGGACATAAGATCTCAAGAGACCCAGTACTTC	CASSRDIRSQETQYF
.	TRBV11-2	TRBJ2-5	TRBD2	TGTGCCAGCAGCTTACGGGGGCGGGGGGGCCCGTCAGAGACCCAGTACTTC	CASSLRGRGGPSETQYF
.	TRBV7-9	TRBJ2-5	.	TGTGCCAGCAGCTTTCCGTGGCCAGAGACCCAGTACTTC	CASSFPWPETQYF
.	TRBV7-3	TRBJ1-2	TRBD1	TGTGCCAGCAGCTTGACAGGGACCGACTATGGCTACACCTTC	CASSLTGTDYGYTF
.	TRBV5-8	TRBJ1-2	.	TGTGCCAGCAGCTTGTCGGTGGGGCTGTGGTATGGCTACACCTTC	CASSLSVGLWYGYTF
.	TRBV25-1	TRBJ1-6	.	TGTGCCAGCAGTGACAGGGGTGGTTCACCCCTCCACTTT	CASSDRGGSPLHF
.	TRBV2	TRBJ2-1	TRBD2	TGTGCCAGCGGTGGGACTAGCCCTTACAATGAGCAGTTCTTC	CASGGTSPYNEQFF
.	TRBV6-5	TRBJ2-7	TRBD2	TGTGCCAGGTTAGCGGGAGGTGTGGGGGAGCAGTACTTC	CARLAGGVGEQYF
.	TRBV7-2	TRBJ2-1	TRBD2	TGTGCCAGCAGTTTAAAAGGGGCTAGCGGGAGGAATGAGCAGTTCTTC	CASSLKGASGRNEQFF
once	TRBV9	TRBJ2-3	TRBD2	TGTGCCAGCACACAGCGGGGGACCACAGATACGCAGTATTTT	CASTQRGTTDTQYF
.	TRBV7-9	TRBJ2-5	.	TGTGCCAGCAGGAGTAGCGGCCAAGAGACCCAGTACTTC	CASRSSGQETQYF
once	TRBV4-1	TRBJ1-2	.	TGCGCCAGCAGCCAAGTTTCCAGGGAGGATGGCTACACCTTC	CASSQVSREDGYTF
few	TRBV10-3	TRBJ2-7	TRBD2	TGTGCCATTTTAGCGGGGCCTCCATCCTCTGGGTACGAGCAGTACTTC	CAILAGPPSSGYEQYF
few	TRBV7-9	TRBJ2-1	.	TGTGCCAGCAGCTCAGCAGGGGATTCCTACAATGAGCAGTTCTTC	CASSSAGDSYNEQFF
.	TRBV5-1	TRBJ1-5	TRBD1	TGCGCCAGCAGCCCACAGGGGTGGGACAGTAATCAGCCCCAGCATTTT	CASSPQGWDSNQPQHF
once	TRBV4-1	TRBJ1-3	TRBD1	TGCGCCAGCAGCCATCAGGGGGCATTTGGAAACACCATATATTTT	CASSHQGAFGNTIYF
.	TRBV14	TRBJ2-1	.	TGTGCCAGCAGCCACGGGGTCGGGCAGTTCTTC	CASSHGVGQFF
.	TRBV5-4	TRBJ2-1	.	TGTGCCAGCAGCTTGCAGAGCGGACCCTACAATGAGCAGTTCTTC	CASSLQSGPYNEQFF
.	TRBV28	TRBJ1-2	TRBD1	TGTGCCAGCAGTCTCCAGGGACAGGGGGCGAACTATGGCTACACCTTC	CASSLQGQGANYGYTF
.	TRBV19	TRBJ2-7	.	TGTGCCAGTAGTATACTTGGGAGCGAGCAGTACTTC	CASSILGSEQYF
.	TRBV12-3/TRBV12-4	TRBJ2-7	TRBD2	TGTGCCAGCAGTTTAAGCGGGAGCTACGAGCAGTACTTC	CASSLSGSYEQYF
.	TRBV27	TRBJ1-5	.	TGTGCCAGCAGTTCCGACAGAGCAAATCAGCCCCAGCATTTT	CASSSDRANQPQHF
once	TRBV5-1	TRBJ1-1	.	TGCGCCAGCAGCTTGGACAGGAGGAACACTGAAGCTTTCTTT	CASSLDRRNTEAFF
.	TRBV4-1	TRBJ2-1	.	TGCGCCAGCAGCCAAGATGCGGGACGGGCCAGCTCCTACAATGAGCAGTTCTTC	CASSQDAGRASSYNEQFF